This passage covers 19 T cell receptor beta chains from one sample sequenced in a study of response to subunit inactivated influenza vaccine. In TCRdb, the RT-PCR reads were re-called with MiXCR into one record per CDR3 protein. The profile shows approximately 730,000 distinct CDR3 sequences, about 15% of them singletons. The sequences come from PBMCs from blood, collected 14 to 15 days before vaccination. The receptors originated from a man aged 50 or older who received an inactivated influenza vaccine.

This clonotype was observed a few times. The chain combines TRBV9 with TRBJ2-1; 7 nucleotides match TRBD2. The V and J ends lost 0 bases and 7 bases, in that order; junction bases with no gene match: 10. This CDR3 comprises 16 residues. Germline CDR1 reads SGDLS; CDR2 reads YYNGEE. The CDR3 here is CASSVGGAVAGNEQFF. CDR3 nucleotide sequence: TGTGCCAGCAGCGTAGGAGGGGCGGTAGCGGGTAATGAGCAGTTCTTC.

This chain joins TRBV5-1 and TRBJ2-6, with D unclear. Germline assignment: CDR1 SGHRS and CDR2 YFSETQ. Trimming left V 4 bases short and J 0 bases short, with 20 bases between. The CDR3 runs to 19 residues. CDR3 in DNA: TGCGCCAGCAGCCAGCCAAGTCACACGAGAAACTCTGGGGCCAACGTCCTGACTTTC. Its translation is CASSQPSHTRNSGANVLTF.

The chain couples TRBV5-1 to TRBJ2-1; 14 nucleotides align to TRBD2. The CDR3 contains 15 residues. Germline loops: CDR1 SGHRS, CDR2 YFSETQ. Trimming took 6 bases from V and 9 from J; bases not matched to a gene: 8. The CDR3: CASNPPGLAGVEQFF. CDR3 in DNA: TGCGCCAGCAACCCCCCGGGACTAGCGGGGGTTGAGCAGTTCTTC.

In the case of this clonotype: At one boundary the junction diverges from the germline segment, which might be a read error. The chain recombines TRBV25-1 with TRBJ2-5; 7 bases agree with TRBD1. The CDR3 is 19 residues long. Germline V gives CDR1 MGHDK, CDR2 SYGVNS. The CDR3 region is CASGEFRPQQGNAQETQYF. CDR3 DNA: TGTGCCAGCGGTGAATTCCGTCCCCAACAGGGGAATGCCCAAGAGACCCAGTACTTC.

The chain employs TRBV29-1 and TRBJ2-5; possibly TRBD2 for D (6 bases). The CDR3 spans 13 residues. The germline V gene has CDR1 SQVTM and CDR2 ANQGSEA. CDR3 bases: TGCAGTGGGCGGGGCAGGATGAAAGAGACCCAGTACTTC. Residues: CSGRGRMKETQYF.

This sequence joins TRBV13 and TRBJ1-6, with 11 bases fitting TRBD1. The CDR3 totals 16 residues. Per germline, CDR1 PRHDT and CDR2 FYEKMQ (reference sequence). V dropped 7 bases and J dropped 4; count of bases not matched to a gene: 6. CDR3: CASKEGTGGYNSPLHF. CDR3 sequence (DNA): TGTGCCAGCAAAGAAGGGACAGGGGGATATAATTCACCCCTCCACTTT.

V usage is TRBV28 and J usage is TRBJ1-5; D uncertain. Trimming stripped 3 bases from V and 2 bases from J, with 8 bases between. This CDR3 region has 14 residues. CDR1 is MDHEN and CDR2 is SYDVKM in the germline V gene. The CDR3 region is CASSFRRGNQPQHF. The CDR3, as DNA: TGTGCCAGCAGTTTTAGACGTGGCAATCAGCCCCAGCATTTT.

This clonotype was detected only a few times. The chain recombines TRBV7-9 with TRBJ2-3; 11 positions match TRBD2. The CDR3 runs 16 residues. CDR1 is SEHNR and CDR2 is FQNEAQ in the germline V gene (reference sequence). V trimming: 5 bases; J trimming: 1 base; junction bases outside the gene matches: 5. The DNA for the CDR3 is TGTGCCAGCAGCCCCTCACTAGCGGGAGGCACAGATACGCAGTATTTT. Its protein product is CASSPSLAGGTDTQYF.

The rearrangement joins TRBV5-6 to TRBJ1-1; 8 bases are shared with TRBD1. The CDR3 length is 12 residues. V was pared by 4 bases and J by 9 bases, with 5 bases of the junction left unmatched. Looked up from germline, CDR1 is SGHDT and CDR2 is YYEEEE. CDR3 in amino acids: CASSEDRDKAFF. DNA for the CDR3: TGTGCCAGCAGCGAGGACAGGGATAAAGCTTTCTTT.

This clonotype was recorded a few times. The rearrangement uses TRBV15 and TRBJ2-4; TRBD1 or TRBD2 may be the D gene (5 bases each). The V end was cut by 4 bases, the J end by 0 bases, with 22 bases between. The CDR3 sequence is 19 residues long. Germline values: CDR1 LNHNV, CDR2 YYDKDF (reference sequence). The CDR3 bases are TGTGCCACCAGCAACCCACGGGACGACTTTCCCCTAGCCAAAAACATTCAGTACTTC. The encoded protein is CATSNPRDDFPLAKNIQYF.

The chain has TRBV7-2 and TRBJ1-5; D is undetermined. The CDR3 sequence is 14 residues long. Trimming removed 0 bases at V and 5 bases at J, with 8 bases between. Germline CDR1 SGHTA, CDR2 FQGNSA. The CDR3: CASSLARRDQPQHF. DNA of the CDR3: TGTGCCAGCAGCTTAGCGCGTAGGGATCAGCCCCAGCATTTT.

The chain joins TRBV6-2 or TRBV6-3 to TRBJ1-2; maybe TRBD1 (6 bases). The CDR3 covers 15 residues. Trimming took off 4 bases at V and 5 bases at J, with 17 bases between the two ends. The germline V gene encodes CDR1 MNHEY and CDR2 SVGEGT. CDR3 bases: TGTGCCAGCAGTTCTAACAGGGACGGAGCTTATGGCTACACCTTC. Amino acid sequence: CASSSNRDGAYGYTF.

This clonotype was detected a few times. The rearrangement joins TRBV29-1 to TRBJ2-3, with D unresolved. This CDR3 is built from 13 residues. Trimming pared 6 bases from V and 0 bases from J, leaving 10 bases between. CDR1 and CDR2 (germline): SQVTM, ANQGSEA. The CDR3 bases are TGCAGCGTCCGGGTGGGGAGCACAGATACGCAGTATTTT. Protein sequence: CSVRVGSTDTQYF.

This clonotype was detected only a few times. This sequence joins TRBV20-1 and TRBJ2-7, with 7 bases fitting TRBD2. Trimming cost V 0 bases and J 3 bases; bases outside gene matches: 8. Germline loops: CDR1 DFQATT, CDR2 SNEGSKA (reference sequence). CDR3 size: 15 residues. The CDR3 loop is CSARDPARGYYEQYF. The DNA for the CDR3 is TGCAGTGCTAGAGACCCTGCGCGGGGGTACTACGAGCAGTACTTC.

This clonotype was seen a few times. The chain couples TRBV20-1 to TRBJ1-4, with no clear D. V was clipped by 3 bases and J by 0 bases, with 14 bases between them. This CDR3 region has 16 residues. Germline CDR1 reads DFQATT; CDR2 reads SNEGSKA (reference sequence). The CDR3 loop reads CSARTWTQATNEKLFF. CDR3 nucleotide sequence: TGCAGTGCTAGGACTTGGACGCAGGCAACTAATGAAAAACTGTTTTTT.

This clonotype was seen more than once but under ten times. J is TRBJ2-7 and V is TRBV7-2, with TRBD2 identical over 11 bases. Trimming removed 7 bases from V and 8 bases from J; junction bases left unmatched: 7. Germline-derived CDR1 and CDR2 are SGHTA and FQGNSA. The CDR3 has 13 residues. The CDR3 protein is CASITGTSGKQYF. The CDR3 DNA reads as TGTGCCAGCATCACCGGGACTAGCGGAAAGCAGTACTTC. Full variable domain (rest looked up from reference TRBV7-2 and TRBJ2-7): GAGVSQSPSNKVTEKGKDVELRCDPISGHTALYWYRQSLGQGLEFLIYFQGNSAPDKSGLPSDRFSAERTGGSVSTLTIQRTQQEDSAVYLCASITGTSGKQYFGPGTRLTVT.

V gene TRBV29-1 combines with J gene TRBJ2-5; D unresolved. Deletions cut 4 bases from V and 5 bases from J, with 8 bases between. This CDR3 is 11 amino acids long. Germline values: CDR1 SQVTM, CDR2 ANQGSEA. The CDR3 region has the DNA TGCAGCGTTGTAGGGATGGAGACCCAGTACTTC. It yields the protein CSVVGMETQYF.

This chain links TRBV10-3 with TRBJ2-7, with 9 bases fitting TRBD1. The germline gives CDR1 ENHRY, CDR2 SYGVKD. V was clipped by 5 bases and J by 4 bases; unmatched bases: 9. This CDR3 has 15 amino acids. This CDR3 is CAISPGTGREYEQYF. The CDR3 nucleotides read TGTGCCATCAGTCCAGGGACAGGGAGGGAGTACGAGCAGTACTTC.

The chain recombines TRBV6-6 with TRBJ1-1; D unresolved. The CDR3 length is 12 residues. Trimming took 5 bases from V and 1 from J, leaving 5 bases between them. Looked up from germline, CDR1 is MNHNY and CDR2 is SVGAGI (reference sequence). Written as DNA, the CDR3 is TGTGCCAGCAGTGCCCGGAACACTGAAGCTTTCTTT. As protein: CASSARNTEAFF.